The text below deals with one T cell receptor (beta chain). The assay was immunoSEQ multiplex PCR, and TCRdb's table has in-frame clones only and misses some. The sample consists of tens of thousands of clones, approximately 84% of them appearing once. The CDR3 has 20 amino acids. This specimen belongs to a study of OX40 agonist ivuxolimab in advanced cancers. The TCR was taken from an adult with an advanced solid tumor such as melanoma, head and neck, liver or kidney cancer. The chain has TRBV21-1 and TRBJ2-4; the table's D gene call, TRBD2, was not cross checked with the DNA. TRBV21-1 is designated a pseudogene. The source material was CD4+ or CD8+ T cells sorted from blood, sampled in a trial of the OX40 agonist ivuxolimab. CDR3 DNA: TGTGCCAGCAGCATTCATGGGGCTAGCGGGAGGTCGGGGGCCAAAAACATTCAGTACTTC. This codes for CASSIHGASGRSGAKNIQYF.